The clone carrying this T cell receptor beta chain was recorded a few times. The record originates from a study of response to subunit inactivated influenza vaccine. CDR1 and CDR2 (germline): KGHSH, LQKENI. The CDR3 is made up of 14 amino acids. Between the trimmed V and J ends, which lost 7 bases and 0 bases, there was a span of 10 bases. One entry per CDR3 protein, called by TCRdb with MiXCR from the RT-PCR reads. The sample holds over 650,000 distinct CDR3 sequences; around 18% are singletons and the top ten take about a tenth. Sample: PBMCs from blood, taken 5 days after vaccination. This rearrangement joins TRBV18 to TRBJ2-1; D possibly corresponds to TRBD2 (6 bases). This receptor was obtained from a man aged 50 to 59 who received an inactivated influenza vaccine. Written as DNA, the CDR3 is TGTGCCAGCTTTGACGGGAGCTCCTACAATGAGCAGTTCTTC. Translated, it gives CASFDGSSYNEQFF. Full variable domain (rest looked up from reference TRBV18 and TRBJ2-1): NAGVMQNPRHLVRRRGQEARLRCSPMKGHSHVYWYRQLPEEGLKFMVYLQKENIIDESGMPKERFSAEFPKEGPSILRIQQVVRGDSAAYFCASFDGSSYNEQFFGPGTRLTVL.